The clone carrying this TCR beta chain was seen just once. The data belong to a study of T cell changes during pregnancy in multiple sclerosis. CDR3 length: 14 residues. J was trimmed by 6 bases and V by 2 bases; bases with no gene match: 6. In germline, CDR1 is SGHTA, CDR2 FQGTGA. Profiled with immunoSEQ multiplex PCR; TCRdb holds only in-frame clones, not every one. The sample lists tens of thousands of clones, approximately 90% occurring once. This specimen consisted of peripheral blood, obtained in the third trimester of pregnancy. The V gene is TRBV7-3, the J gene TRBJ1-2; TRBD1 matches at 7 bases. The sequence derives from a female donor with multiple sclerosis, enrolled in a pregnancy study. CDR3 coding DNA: TGTGCCAGCAGCTTAGTGGGACAGAGGGATGGCTACACCTTC. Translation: CASSLVGQRDGYTF.